The clone carrying this TCR beta chain has a count of ten or more. This beta chain is a stray sequence in a library constructed for alpha chains; its clone size is not meaningful. Germline values: CDR1 SNHLY, CDR2 FYNNEI. The ends lost 6 bases at V and 9 bases at J; junction bases unmatched: 10. The CDR3 is 15 residues long. Each TCR cDNA molecule carried a unique molecular identifier. One entry per CDR3 protein, called by TCRdb with MiXCR from the 5' RACE reads. The top ten clones hold around half of a sample with around 8,000 distinct CDR3 sequences, about 8.3% of them seen once. The entry originates in a study of spatial heterogeneity in lung cancer. Study overall: Alpha-chain detections were consistently fewer than beta-chain detections among the sequences. An average of more than ten raw reads was observed per unique TCR and UMI combination.

Time point given: sample taken at primary tumor resection. No cells were sorted before sequencing. The whole RNA sequenced was extracted from tumor, nontumor lung or frozen PBMC. The V gene is TRBV2, the J gene TRBJ2-1, with 11 bases matching TRBD2. The sequence was collected from a male donor with early-stage non-small cell lung cancer. This specimen consisted of PBMCs, obtained at surgery. The CDR3 region has the DNA TGTGCCAGCAGAGATAGCGGGAGGGCCAGTGGTGAGCAGTTCTTC. This sequence encodes CASRDSGRASGEQFF.